This entry is about one T cell receptor beta chain. The antigen remains unidentified. This CDR3 has 14 amino acids. Trimming removed 0 bases at V and 7 bases at J, with 13 bases between. CDR1 is SGHNT and CDR2 is YYREEE in the germline V gene (reference sequence). The sample is drawn from a study of T cell responses to AZD1222 COVID-19 vaccine. The wider study: Second-dose intervals of approximately 4 or approximately 12 weeks were pooled.

Study results and caveats: White British ancestry dominated among donors, who included more females, and clonal diversity was possibly underestimated. Seropositivity was recorded at baseline in only a handful of AZD1222 recipients.

Generated by immunoSEQ multiplex PCR, the TCRdb table keeps only in-frame clones and is missing some. Of more than 140,000 clones in the sample, approximately 88% were seen once. This TCR derives from an adult in good health. Sequenced here: peripheral blood, sampled on day 0 of AZD1222 vaccination. The chain combines TRBV5-4 with TRBJ1-2; perhaps TRBD1 as D (6 bases). CDR3 DNA: TGTGCCAGCAGCTTGGTGGCGGGGGGCGGTGGCTACACCTTC. It codes for CASSLVAGGGGYTF. The variable domain in full, completed from reference TRBV5-4 and TRBJ1-2, reads ETGVTQSPTHLIKTRGQQVTLRCSSQSGHNTVSWYQQALGQGPQFIFQYYREEENGRGNFPPRFSGLQFPNYSSELNVNALELDDSALYLCASSLVAGGGGYTFGSGTRLTVV.